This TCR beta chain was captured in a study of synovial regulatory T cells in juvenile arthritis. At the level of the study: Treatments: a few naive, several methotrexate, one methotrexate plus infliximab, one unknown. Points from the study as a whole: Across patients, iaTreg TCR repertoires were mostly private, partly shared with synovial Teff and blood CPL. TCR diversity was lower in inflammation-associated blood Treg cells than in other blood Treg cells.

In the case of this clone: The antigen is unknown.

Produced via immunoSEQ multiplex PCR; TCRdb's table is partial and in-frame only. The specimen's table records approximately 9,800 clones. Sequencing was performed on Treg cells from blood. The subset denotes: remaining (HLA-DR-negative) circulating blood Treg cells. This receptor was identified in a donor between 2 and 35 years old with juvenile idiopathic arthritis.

The CDR3 loop is CASARNALEYGYTF. The chain uses TRBV5-1 and TRBJ1-2. Looked up from germline, CDR1 is SGHRS and CDR2 is YFSETQ. The CDR3 runs to 14 residues. The nucleotide record is missing. The whole variable domain, filled in from reference TRBV5-1 and TRBJ1-2, reads KAGVTQTPRYLIKTRGQQVTLSCSPISGHRSVSWYQQTPGQGLQFLFEYFSETQRNKGNFPGRFSGRQFSNSRSEMNVSTLELGDSALYLCASARNALEYGYTFGSGTRLTVV.